This TCR beta chain was profiled in a study of OX40 agonist ivuxolimab in advanced cancers. Study details: Previous treatment with anti-PD-1, anti-PD-L1 or anti-CTLA-4 therapy was allowed; less than 45% had received some.

Only one count was recorded for this clone. Its specificity is unknown. General study points: Dosing at 0.1 to 3.0 mg/kg was accompanied by clonal expansion of CD4+ and CD8+ blood T cells by week 6.

This CDR3 region has 14 residues. Germline CDR1 and CDR2: SNHLY and FYNNEI. V was shortened by 7 bases and J by 3 bases, with 16 bases between the two germline ends. Here immunoSEQ multiplex PCR was the method, and the copy in TCRdb shows in-frame clones only, minus some. The sample lists about 68,000 clones, around nine tenths occurring once. The chain couples TRBV2 to TRBJ2-7; a weak D match, TRBD2 (5 bases). The sequenced sample was CD4+ or CD8+ T cells sorted from blood, obtained in a trial of the OX40 agonist ivuxolimab. This receptor was identified in an adult with an advanced solid tumor such as melanoma, head and neck, liver or kidney cancer. CDR3 DNA: TGTGCCAGCACTTTATTACCCGGGAACTACGAGCAGTACTTC. Protein product: CASTLLPGNYEQYF.